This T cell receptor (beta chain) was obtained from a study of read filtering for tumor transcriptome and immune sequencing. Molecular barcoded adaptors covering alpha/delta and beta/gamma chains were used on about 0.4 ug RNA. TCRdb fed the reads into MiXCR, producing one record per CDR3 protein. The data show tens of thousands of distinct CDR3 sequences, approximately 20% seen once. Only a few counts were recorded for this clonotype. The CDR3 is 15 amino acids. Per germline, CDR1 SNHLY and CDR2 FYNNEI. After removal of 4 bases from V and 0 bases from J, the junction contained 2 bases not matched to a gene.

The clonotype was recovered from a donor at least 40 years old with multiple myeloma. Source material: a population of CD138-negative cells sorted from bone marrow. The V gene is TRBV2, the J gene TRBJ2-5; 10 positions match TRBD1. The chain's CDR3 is CASSAGQGYQETQYF. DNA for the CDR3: TGTGCCAGCAGTGCGGGACAGGGGTACCAAGAGACCCAGTACTTC.